This TCR beta chain appears in the sequencing data of a study of Ad26.COV2.S vaccination and SARS-CoV-2 variants. Study conclusions and caveats: Vaccine and placebo recipients had similar non-spike TCR breadth.

Of note for this clone: What it recognizes is unknown.

The germline CDR1 and CDR2 sequences are SGHTA and FQGNSA. After removal of 1 base from V and 4 bases from J, the junction contained 7 bases not matched to a gene. The CDR3 has 16 residues. The data were produced by immunoSEQ multiplex PCR, yet TCRdb's version contains in-frame clones alone and is incomplete. This table has 250,000 or so clones, approximately 88% appearing once. Treatment indicated: around 19 received Ad26.COV2.S at low or high dose, single or two shots; a few received placebo; per-sample allocation not given. All samples were drawn on day 63, counting from the first vaccine or placebo injection.

The material was peripheral blood, obtained in a trial of Ad26.COV2.S vaccine versus placebo. The V gene is TRBV7-2, the J gene TRBJ1-2; 9 bases are a match to TRBD1. This sequence originates from a person between 18 and 65 years old who received the Ad26.COV2.S COVID-19 vaccine or a placebo. The CDR3: CASSLEPMTGGYGYTF. For the CDR3, the DNA is TGTGCCAGCAGCTTAGAGCCCATGACAGGGGGCTATGGCTACACCTTC.